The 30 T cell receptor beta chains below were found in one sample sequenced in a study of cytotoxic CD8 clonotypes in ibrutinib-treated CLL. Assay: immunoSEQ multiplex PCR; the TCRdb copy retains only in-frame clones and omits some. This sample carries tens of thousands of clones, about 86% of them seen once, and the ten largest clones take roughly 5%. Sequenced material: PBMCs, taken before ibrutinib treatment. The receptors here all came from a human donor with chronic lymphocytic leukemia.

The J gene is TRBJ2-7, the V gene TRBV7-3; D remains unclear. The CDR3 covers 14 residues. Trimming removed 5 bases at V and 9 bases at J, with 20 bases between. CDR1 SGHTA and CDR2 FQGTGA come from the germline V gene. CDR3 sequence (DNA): TGTGCCAGCAGCCCTGGGGTAGACTCTACGGCGCAGTACTTC. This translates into CASSPGVDSTAQYF.

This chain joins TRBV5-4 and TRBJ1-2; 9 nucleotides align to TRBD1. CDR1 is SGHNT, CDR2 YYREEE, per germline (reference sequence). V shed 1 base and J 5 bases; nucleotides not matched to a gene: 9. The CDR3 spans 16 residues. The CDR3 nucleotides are TGTGCCAGCAGCTTGTTCAGGGACAGGGTCGATTATGGCTACACCTTC. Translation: CASSLFRDRVDYGYTF. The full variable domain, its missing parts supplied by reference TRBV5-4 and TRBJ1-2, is ETGVTQSPTHLIKTRGQQVTLRCSSQSGHNTVSWYQQALGQGPQFIFQYYREEENGRGNFPPRFSGLQFPNYSSELNVNALELDDSALYLCASSLFRDRVDYGYTFGSGTRLTVV.

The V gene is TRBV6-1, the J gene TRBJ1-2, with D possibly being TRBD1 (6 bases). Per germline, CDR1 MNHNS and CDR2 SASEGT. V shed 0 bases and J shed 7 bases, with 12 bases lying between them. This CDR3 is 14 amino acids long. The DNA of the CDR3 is TGTGCCAGCAGTGAAGCCGGGGGGCTGGGTGGCTACACCTTC. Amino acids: CASSEAGGLGGYTF.

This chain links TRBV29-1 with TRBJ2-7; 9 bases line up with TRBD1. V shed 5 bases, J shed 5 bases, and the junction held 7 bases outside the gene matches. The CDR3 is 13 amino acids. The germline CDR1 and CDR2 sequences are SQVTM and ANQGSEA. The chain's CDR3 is CSVKVQGANEQYF. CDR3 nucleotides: TGCAGCGTTAAGGTACAGGGGGCAAACGAGCAGTACTTC.

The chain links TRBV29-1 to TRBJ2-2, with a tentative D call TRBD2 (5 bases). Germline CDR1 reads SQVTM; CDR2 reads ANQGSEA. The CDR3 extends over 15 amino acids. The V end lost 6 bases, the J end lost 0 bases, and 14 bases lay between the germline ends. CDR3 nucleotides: TGCAGCGTGGGAGCGGAGATCGCGAACACCGGGGAGCTGTTTTTT. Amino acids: CSVGAEIANTGELFF.

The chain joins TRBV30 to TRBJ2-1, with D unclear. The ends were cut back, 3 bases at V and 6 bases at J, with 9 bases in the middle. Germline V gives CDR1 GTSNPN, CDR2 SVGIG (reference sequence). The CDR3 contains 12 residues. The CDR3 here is CAWSLDSNEQFF. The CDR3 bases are TGTGCCTGGAGCCTAGACTCCAATGAGCAGTTCTTC.

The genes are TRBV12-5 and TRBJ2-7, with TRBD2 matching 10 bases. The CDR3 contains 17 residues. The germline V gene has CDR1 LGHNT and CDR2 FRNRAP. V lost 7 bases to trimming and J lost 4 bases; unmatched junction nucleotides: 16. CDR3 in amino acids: CASALGLAGDGRYEQYF. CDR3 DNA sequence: TGTGCTAGTGCCCTCGGGCTAGCGGGAGATGGGAGATACGAGCAGTACTTC.

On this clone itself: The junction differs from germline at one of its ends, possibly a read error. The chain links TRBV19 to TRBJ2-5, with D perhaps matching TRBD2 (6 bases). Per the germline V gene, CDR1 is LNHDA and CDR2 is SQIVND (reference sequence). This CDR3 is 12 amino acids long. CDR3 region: CASSRGILGVNF. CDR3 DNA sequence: TGTGCCAGTAGTCGGGGGATCCTTGGTGTGAACTTC.

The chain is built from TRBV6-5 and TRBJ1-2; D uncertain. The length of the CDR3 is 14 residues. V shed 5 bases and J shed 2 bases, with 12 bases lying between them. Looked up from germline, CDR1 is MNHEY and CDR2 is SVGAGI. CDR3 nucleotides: TGTGCCAGCAGTCGAGCGGGCAGGAACTATGGCTACACCTTC. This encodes CASSRAGRNYGYTF.

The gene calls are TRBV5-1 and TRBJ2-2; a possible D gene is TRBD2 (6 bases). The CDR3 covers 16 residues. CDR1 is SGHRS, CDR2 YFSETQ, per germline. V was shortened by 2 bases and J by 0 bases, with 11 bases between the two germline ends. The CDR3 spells CASSFSGTPNTGELFF. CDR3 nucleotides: TGCGCCAGCAGCTTTAGCGGAACTCCGAACACCGGGGAGCTGTTTTTT.

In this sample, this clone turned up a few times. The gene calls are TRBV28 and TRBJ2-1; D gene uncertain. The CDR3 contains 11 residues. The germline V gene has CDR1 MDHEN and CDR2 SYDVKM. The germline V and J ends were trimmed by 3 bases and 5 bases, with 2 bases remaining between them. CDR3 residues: CASSLNNEQFF. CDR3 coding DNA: TGTGCCAGCAGTTTGAACAATGAGCAGTTCTTC.

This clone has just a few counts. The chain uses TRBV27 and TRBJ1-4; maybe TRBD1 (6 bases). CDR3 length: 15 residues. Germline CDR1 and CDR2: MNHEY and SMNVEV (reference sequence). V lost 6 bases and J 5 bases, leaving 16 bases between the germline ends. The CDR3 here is CASRLGARLNEKLFF. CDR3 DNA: TGTGCCAGCAGATTGGGGGCCAGATTAAATGAAAAACTGTTTTTT. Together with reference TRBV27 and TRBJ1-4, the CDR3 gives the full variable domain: EAQVTQNPRYLITVTGKKLTVTCSQNMNHEYMSWYRQDPGLGLRQIYYSMNVEVTDKGDVPEGYKVSRKEKRNFPLILESPSPNQTSLYFCASRLGARLNEKLFFGSGTQLSVL.

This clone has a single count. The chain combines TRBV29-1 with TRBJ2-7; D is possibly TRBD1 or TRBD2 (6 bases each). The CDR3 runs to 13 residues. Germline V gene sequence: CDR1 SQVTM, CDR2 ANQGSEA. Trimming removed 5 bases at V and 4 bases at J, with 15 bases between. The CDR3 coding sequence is TGCAGCGTTCTGGGCGGGACACTTTACGAGCAGTACTTC. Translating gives CSVLGGTLYEQYF.

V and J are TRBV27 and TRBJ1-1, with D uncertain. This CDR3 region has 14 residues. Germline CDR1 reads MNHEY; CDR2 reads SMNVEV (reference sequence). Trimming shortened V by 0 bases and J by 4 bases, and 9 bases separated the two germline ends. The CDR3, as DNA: TGTGCCAGCAGTTTATCATCCGGGCCCACTGAAGCTTTCTTT. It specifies CASSLSSGPTEAFF.

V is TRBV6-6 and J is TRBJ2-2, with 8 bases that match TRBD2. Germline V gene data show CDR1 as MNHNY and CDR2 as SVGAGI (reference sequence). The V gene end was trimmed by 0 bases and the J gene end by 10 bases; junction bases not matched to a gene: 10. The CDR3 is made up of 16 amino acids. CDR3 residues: CASSYSGSGAPEELFF. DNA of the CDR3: TGTGCCAGCAGTTACTCGGGTAGCGGGGCCCCGGAGGAGCTGTTTTTT.

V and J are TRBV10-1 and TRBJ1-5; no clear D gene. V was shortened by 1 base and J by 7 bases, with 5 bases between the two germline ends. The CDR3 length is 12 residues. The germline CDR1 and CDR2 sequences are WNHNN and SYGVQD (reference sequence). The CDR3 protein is CASSEYDQPQHF. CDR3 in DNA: TGCGCCAGCAGTGAGTATGACCAGCCCCAGCATTTT.

DNA of the CDR3: TGTGCCAGCAGCTCACCCAGGGTTGGAAACACCATATATTTT. Its protein product is CASSSPRVGNTIYF. This chain links TRBV11-3 with TRBJ1-3; maybe TRBD1 (5 bases). The CDR3 covers 14 residues. With 4 bases removed from V and 3 bases from J, the gap between germline ends came to 10 bases. Germline lookup yields CDR1 SGHNT and CDR2 YENEEA.

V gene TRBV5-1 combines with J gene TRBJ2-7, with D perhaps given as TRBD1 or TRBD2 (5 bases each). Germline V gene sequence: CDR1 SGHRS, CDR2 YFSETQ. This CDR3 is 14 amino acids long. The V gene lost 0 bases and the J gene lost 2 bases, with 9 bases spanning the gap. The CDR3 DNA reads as TGCGCCAGCAGCTTGGGGGACGGTACCTACGAGCAGTACTTC. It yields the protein CASSLGDGTYEQYF.

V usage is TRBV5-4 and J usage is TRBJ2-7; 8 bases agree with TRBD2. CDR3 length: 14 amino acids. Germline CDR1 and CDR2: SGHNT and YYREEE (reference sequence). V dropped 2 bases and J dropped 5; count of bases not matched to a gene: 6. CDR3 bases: TGTGCCAGCAGCTTAGACAGCGGGAGTAACGAGCAGTACTTC. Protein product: CASSLDSGSNEQYF. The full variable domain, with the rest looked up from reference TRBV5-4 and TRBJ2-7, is ETGVTQSPTHLIKTRGQQVTLRCSSQSGHNTVSWYQQALGQGPQFIFQYYREEENGRGNFPPRFSGLQFPNYSSELNVNALELDDSALYLCASSLDSGSNEQYFGPGTRLTVT.

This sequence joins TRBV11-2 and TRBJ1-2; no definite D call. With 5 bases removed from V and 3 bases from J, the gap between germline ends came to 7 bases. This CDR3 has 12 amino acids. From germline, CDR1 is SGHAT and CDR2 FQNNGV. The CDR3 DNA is TGTGCCAGCAGCCCCCCCCACTATGGCTACACCTTC. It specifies CASSPPHYGYTF.

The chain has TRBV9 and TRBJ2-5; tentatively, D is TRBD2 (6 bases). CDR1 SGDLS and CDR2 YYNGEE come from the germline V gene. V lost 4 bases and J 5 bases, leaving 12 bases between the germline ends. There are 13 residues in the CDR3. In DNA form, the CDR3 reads TGTGCCAGCAGCTCGGGACTGTGGGAGACCCAGTACTTC. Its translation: CASSSGLWETQYF. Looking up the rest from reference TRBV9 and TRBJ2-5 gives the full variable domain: DSGVTQTPKHLITATGQRVTLRCSPRSGDLSVYWYQQSLDQGLQFLIQYYNGEERAKGNILERFSAQQFPDLHSELNLSSLELGDSALYFCASSSGLWETQYFGPGTRLLVL.

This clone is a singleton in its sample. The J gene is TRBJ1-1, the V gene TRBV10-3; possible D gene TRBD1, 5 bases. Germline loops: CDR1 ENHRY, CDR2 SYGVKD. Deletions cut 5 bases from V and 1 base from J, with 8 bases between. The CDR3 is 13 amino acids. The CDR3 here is CAISSTGNTEAFF. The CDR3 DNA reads TGTGCCATCAGTTCTACAGGGAACACTGAAGCTTTCTTT.

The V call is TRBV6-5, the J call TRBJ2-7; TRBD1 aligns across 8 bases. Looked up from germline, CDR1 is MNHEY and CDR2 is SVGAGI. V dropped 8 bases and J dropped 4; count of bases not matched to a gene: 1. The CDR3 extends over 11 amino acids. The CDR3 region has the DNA TGTGCCAGCGGACAGGGATACGAGCAGTACTTC. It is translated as CASGQGYEQYF.

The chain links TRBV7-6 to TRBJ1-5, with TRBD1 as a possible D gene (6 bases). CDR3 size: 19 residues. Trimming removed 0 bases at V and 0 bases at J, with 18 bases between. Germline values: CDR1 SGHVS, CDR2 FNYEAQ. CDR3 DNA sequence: TGTGCCAGCAGCTTAGCGCTGGCAGGGGACCCCTCTAGCAATCAGCCCCAGCATTTT. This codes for CASSLALAGDPSSNQPQHF.

CDR3 DNA: TGTGCCAGCAGCGTTCAGGGGGCCGGGGAGCTGTTTTTT. Its protein is CASSVQGAGELFF. This chain connects TRBV7-3 to TRBJ2-2; 7 bases match TRBD1. Germline V gene data show CDR1 as SGHTA and CDR2 as FQGTGA. The CDR3 extends over 13 amino acids. The V gene end was trimmed by 5 bases and the J gene end by 6 bases; junction bases not matched to a gene: 3.

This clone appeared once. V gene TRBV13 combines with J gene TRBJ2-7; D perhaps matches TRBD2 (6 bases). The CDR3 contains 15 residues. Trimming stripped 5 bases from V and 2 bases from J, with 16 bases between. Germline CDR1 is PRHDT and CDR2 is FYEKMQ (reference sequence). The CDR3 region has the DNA TGTGCCAGCAGCCTCGGGAGTTCAGGCACCTACGAGCAGTACTTC. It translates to CASSLGSSGTYEQYF.

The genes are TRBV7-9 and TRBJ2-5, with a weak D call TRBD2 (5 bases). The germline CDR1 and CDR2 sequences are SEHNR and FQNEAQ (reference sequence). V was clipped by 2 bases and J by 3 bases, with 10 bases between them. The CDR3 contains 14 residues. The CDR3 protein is CASSLFDGEETQYF. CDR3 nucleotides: TGTGCCAGCAGCTTATTTGACGGGGAAGAGACCCAGTACTTC.

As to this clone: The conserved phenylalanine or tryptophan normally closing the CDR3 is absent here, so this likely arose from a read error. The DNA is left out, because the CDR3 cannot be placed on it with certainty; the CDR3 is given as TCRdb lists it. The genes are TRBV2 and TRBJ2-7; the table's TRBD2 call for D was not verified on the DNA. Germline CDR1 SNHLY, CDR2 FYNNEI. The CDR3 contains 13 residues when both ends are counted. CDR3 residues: CASSVHGGSPELI.

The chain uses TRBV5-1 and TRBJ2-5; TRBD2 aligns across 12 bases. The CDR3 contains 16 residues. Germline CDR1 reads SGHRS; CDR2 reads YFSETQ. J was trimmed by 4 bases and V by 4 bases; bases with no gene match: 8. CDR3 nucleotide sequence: TGCGCCAGCAGCCCGACTAGCGGGAGTATAGGAGAGACCCAGTACTTC. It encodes CASSPTSGSIGETQYF.

The CDR3 spells CASSGRGWRTEAFF. CDR3 coding DNA: TGTGCCAGCAGCGGCAGGGGCTGGAGGACTGAAGCTTTCTTT. This rearrangement joins TRBV5-6 to TRBJ1-1; weak D call: TRBD1 (6 bases). Looked up from germline, CDR1 is SGHDT and CDR2 is YYEEEE. CDR3 length: 14 residues. V gave up 4 bases and J gave up 5 bases, with 15 bases separating them.